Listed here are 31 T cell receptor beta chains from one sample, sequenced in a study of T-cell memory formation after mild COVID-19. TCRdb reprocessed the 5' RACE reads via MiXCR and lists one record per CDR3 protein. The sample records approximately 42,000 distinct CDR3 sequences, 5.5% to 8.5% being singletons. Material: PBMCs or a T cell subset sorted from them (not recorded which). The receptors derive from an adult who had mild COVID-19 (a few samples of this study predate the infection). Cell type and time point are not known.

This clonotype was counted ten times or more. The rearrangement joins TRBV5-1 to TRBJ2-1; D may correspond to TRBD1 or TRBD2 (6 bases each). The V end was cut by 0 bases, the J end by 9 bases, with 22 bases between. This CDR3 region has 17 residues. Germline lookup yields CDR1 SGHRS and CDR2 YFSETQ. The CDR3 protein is CASSLAEDGGRVTEQFF. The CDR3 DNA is TGCGCCAGCAGCTTGGCCGAAGATGGGGGGCGCGTCACTGAGCAGTTCTTC. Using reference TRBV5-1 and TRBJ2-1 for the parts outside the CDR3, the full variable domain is KAGVTQTPRYLIKTRGQQVTLSCSPISGHRSVSWYQQTPGQGLQFLFEYFSETQRNKGNFPGRFSGRQFSNSRSEMNVSTLELGDSALYLCASSLAEDGGRVTEQFFGPGTRLTVL.

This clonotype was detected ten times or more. The CDR3 nucleotides read TGTGCCAGCAGCGCCAGTGATAGGGGGCGATTGGATGGCTACACCTTC. This encodes CASSASDRGRLDGYTF. The chain is built from TRBV7-2 and TRBJ1-2, with 7 positions matching TRBD1. The CDR3 runs 16 residues. Per the germline V gene, CDR1 is SGHTA and CDR2 is FQGNSA. The trim removed 5 bases at V and 6 bases at J, leaving 15 bases unmatched.

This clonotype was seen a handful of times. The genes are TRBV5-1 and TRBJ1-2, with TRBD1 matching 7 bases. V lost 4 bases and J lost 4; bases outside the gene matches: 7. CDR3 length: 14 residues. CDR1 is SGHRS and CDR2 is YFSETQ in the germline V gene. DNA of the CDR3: TGCGCCAGCAGCGCAGGGGGTAATAGCTATGGCTACACCTTC. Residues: CASSAGGNSYGYTF.

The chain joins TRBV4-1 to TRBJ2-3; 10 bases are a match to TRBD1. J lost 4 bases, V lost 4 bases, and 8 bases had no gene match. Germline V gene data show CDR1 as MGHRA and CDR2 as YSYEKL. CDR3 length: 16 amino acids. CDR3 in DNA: TGCGCCAGCAGCCGCCAGGGACAGGGGATATCAGATACGCAGTATTTT. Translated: CASSRQGQGISDTQYF.

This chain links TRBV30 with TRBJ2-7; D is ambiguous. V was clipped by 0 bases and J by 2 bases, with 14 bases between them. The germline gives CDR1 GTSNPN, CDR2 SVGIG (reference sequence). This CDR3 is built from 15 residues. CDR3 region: CAWSVSGYRAYEQYF. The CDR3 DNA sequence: TGTGCCTGGAGTGTATCCGGATACCGCGCCTACGAGCAGTACTTC.

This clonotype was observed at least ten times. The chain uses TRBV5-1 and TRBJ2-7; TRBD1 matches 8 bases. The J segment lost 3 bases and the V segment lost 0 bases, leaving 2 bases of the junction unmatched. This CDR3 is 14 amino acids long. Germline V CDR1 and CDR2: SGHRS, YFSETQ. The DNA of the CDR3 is TGCGCCAGCAGCTTGGTCACAGGGGGCTACGAGCAGTACTTC. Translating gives CASSLVTGGYEQYF.

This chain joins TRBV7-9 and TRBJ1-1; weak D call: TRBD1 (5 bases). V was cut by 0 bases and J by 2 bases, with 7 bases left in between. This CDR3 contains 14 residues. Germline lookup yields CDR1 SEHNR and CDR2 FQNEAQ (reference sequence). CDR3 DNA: TGTGCCAGCAGCTTAGCGGGGCACAACACTGAAGCTTTCTTT. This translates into CASSLAGHNTEAFF.

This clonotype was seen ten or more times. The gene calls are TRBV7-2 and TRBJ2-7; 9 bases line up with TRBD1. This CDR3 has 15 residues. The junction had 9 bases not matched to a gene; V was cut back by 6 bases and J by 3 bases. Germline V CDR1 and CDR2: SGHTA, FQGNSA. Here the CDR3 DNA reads TGTGCCAGCAGTTTCTCCGGGACAGGGTTCTACGAGCAGTACTTC. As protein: CASSFSGTGFYEQYF.

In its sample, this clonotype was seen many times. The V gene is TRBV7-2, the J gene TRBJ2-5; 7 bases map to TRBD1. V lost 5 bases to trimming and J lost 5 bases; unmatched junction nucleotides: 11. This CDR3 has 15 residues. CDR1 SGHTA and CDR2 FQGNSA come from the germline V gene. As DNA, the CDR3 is TGTGCCAGCAGCCAAGGACTCAAACAGGGGGAGACCCAGTACTTC. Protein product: CASSQGLKQGETQYF.

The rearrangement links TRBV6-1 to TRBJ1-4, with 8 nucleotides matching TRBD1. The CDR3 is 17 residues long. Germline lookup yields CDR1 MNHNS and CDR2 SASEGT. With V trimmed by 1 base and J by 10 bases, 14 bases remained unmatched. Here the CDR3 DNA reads TGTGCCAGCAGTGAAGGTGGTCTGGGACAGGCGGGGGGAAAACTGTTTTTT. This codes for CASSEGGLGQAGGKLFF.

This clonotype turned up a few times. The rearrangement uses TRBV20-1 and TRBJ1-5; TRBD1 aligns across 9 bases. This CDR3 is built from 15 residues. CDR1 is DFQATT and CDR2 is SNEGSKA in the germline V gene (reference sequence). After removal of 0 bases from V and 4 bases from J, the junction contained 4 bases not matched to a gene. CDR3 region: CSARDPGTGNQPQHF. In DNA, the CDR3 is TGCAGTGCTAGAGACCCCGGGACAGGGAATCAGCCCCAGCATTTT.

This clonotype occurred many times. CDR3 amino acids: CATSDSNRGGRETQYF. The CDR3 nucleotides are TGTGCCACCAGTGATTCCAACAGGGGCGGCCGAGAGACCCAGTACTTC. The rearrangement uses TRBV24-1 and TRBJ2-5, with TRBD1 matching 7 bases. CDR1 is KGHDR and CDR2 is SFDVKD in the germline V gene. The J segment lost 4 bases and the V segment lost 2 bases, leaving 9 bases of the junction unmatched. CDR3 length: 16 amino acids.

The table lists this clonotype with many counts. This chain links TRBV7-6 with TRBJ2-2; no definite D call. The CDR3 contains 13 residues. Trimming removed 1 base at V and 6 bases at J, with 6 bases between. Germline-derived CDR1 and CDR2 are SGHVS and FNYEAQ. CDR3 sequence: CASSLVLAGELFF. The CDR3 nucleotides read TGTGCCAGCAGCTTAGTTCTAGCCGGGGAGCTGTTTTTT.

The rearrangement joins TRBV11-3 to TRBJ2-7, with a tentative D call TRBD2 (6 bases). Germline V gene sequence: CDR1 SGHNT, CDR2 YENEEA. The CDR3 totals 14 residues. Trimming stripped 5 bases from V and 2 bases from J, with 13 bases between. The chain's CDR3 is CASSPARGAYEQYF. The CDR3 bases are TGTGCCAGCAGCCCCGCGCGGGGCGCCTACGAGCAGTACTTC.

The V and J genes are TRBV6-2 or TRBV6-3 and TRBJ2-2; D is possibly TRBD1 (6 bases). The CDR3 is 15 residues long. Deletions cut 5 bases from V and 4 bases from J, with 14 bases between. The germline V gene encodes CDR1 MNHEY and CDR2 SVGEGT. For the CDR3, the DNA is TGTGCCAGCAGTCTAGGGGGTCTGAGCACCGGGGAGCTGTTTTTT. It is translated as CASSLGGLSTGELFF.

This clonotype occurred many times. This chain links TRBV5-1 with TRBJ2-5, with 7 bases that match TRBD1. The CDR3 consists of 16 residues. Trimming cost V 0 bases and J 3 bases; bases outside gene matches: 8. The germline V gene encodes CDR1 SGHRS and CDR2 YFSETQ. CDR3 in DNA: TGCGCCAGCAGCTTGGGGGGACAGAATCGAAAAGAGACCCAGTACTTC. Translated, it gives CASSLGGQNRKETQYF.

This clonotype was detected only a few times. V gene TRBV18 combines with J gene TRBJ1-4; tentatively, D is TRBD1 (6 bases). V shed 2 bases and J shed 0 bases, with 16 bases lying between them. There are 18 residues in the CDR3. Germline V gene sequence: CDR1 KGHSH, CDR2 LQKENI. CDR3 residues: CASSPDLQGLATNEKLFF. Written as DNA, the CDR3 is TGTGCCAGCTCACCAGATCTTCAGGGGCTTGCAACTAATGAAAAACTGTTTTTT.

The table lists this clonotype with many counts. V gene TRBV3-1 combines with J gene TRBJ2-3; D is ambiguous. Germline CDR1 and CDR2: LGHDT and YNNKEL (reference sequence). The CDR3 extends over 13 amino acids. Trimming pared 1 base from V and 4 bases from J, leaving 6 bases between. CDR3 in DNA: TGTGCCAGCAGCCAAGTGGCCCCAGATACGCAGTATTTT. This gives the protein CASSQVAPDTQYF.

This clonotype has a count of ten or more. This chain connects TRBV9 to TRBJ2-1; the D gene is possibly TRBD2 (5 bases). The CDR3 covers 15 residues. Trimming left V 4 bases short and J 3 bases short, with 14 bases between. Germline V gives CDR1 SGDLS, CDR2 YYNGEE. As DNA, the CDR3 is TGTGCCAGCAGCCCCACAGCGGTAGACTACAATGAGCAGTTCTTC. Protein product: CASSPTAVDYNEQFF.

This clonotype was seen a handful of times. CDR3 loop: CASRRTGGPLYEQYF. CDR3 sequence (DNA): TGTGCCAGCAGACGTACAGGGGGCCCACTCTACGAGCAGTACTTC. The rearrangement joins TRBV5-4 to TRBJ2-7, with 9 bases aligning to TRBD1. Per germline, CDR1 SGHNT and CDR2 YYREEE (reference sequence). The length of the CDR3 is 15 residues. Trimming at V came to 5 bases and at J to 3 bases, leaving 9 bases not matched to a gene.

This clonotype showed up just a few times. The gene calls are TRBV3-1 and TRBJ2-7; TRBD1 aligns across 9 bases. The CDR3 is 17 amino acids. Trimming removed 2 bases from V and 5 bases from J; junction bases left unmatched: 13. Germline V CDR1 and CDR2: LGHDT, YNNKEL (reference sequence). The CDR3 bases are TGTGCCAGCAGCCAAACTGCCGGGACAGGGAATGCTAACGAGCAGTACTTC. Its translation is CASSQTAGTGNANEQYF.

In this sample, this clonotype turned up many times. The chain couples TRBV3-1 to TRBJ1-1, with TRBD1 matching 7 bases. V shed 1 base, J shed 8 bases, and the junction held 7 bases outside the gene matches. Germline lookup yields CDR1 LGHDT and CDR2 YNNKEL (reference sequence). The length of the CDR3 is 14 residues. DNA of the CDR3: TGTGCCAGCAGCCAAGCTCCACAGGGGAGGGAAGCTTTCTTT. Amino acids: CASSQAPQGREAFF.

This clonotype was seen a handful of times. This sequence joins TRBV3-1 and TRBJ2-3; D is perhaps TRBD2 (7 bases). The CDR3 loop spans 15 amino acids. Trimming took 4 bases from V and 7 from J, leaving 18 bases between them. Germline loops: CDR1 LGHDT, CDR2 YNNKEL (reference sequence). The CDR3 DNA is TGTGCCAGCAGCCCGCCCCGGGCGGGGGCGAATACGCAGTATTTT. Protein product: CASSPPRAGANTQYF.

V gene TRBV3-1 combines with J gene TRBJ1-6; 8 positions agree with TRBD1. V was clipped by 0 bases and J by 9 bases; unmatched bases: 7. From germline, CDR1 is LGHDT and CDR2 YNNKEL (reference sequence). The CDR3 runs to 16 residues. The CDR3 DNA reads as TGTGCCAGCAGCCAAGATACAGGGGGGGGTCGTTCACCCCTCCACTTT. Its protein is CASSQDTGGGRSPLHF.

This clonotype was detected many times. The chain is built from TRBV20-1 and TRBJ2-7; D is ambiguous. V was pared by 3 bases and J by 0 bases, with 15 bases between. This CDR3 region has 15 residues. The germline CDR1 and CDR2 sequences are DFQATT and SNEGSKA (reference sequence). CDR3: CSARAPNRVSYEQYF. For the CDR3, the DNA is TGCAGTGCTAGGGCGCCGAACAGAGTCTCCTACGAGCAGTACTTC.

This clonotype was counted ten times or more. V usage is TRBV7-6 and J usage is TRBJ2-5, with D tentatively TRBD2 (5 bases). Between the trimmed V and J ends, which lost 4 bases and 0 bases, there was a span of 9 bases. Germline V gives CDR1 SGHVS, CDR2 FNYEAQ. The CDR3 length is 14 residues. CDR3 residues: CASSSDSYQETQYF. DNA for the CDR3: TGTGCCAGCAGCTCGGACTCATACCAAGAGACCCAGTACTTC.

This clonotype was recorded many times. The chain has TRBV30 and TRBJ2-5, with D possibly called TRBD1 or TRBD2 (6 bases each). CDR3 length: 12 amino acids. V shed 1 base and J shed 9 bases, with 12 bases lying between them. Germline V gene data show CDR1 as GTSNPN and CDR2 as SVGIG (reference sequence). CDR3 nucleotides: TGTGCCTGGAGTGCCATTAGGGGGGCCCAGTACTTC. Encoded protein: CAWSAIRGAQYF.

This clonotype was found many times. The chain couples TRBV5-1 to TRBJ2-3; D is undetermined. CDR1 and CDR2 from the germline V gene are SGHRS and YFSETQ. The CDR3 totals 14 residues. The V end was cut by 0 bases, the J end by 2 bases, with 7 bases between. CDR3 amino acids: CASSLEPLTDTQYF. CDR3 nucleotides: TGCGCCAGCAGCTTGGAGCCCCTCACAGATACGCAGTATTTT.

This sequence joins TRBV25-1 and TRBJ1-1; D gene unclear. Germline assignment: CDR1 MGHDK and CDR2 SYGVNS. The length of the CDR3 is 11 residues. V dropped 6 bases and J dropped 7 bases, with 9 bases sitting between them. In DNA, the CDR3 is TGTGCCAGCAGCAATCAAATTGAAGCTTTCTTT. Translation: CASSNQIEAFF.

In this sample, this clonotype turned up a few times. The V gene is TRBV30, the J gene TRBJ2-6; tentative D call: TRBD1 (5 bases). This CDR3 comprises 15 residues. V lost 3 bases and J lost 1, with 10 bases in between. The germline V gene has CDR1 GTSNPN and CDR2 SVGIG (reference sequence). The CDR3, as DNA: TGTGCCTGGAGCGTCCAGGGATCTGGGGCCAACGTCCTGACTTTC. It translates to CAWSVQGSGANVLTF.

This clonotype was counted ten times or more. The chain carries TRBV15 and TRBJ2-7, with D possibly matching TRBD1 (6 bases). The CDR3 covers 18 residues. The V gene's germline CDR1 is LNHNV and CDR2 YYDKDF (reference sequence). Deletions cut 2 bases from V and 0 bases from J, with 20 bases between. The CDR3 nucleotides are TGTGCCACCAGCAGAAAATTTACAGGGTTGGTAGTCTCCTACGAGCAGTACTTC. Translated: CATSRKFTGLVVSYEQYF.